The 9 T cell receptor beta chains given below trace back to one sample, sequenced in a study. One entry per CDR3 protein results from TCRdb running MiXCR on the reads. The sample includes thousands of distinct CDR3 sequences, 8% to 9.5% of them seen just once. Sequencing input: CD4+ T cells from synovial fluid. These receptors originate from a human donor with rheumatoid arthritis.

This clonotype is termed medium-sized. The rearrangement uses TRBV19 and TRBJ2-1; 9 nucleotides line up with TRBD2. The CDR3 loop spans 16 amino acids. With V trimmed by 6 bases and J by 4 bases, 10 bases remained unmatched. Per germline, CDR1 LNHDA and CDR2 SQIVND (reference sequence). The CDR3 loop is CASSTNGLAGYNEQFF. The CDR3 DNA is TGTGCCAGTAGCACCAATGGGCTAGCGGGGTACAATGAGCAGTTCTTC.

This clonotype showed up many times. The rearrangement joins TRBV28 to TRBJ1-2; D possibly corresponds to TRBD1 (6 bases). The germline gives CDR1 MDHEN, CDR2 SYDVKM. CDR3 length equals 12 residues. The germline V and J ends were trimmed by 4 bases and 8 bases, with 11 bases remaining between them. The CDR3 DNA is TGTGCCAGCAGTTCACAGGGTCGCGGCTACACCTTC. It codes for CASSSQGRGYTF.

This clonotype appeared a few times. This CDR3 reads CAISSGTGDSNQPQHF. In DNA, the CDR3 is TGTGCCATCAGTTCCGGGACAGGGGATAGCAATCAGCCCCAGCATTTT. The chain joins TRBV10-3 to TRBJ1-5, with 10 bases fitting TRBD1. V dropped 5 bases and J dropped 0; count of bases not matched to a gene: 4. The germline V gene has CDR1 ENHRY and CDR2 SYGVKD. The CDR3 loop spans 16 amino acids.

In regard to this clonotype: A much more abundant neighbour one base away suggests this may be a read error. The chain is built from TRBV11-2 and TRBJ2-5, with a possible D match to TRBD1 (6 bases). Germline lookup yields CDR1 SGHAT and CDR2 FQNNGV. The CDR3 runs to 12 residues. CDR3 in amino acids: CSSSRTDGTQYF. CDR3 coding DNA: TGTTCCAGCAGCCGGACAGACGGGACCCAGTACTTC.

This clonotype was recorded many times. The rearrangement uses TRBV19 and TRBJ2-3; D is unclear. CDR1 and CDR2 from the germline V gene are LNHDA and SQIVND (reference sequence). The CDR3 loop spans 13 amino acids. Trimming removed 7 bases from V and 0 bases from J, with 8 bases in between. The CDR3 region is CASMKDSTDTQYF. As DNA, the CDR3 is TGTGCCAGTATGAAGGATAGCACAGATACGCAGTATTTT.

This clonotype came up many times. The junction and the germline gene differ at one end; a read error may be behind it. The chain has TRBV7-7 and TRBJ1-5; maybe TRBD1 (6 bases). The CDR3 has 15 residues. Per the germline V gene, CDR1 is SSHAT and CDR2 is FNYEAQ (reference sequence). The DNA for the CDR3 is TGTGCTAGCAGCTTACTGGGGGGCGAGAGTCAGCCCCAGCATTTT. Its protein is CASSLLGGESQPQHF.

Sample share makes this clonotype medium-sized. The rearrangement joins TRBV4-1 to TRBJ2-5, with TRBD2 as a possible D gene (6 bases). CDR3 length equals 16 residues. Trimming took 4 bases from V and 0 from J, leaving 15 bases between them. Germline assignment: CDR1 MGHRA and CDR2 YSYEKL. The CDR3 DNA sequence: TGCGCCAGCAGCCCCCTGGGGAGGACGTACCAAGAGACCCAGTACTTC. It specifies CASSPLGRTYQETQYF.

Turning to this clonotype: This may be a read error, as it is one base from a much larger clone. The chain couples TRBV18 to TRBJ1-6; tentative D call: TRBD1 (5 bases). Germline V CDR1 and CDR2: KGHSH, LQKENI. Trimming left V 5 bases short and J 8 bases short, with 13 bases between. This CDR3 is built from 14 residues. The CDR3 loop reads CASSSRIGDSPLHF. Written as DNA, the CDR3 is TGTGCCAGCTCATCTCGGATAGGGGATTCACCCCTCCACTTT.

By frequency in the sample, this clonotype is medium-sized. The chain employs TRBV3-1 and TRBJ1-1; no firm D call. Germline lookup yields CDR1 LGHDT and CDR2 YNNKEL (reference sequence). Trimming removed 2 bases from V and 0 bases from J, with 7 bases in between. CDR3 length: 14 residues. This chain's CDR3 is CASSQLGMNTEAFF. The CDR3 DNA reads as TGTGCCAGCAGCCAACTGGGGATGAACACTGAAGCTTTCTTT.